This T cell receptor beta chain was sequenced in a study of T cell responses to AZD1222 COVID-19 vaccine. General study results and limits: Mapped onto spike, vaccine-associated CD4 TCRs spanned it and were dominant at 160-218 and 743-854. Only after the peak T cell response were repertoires sampled. Nearly half of spike-specific TCRs reportedly target unmutated variant regions.

Losses at the gene ends were 4 bases for V and 7 bases for J; bases not matched to a gene: 8. This CDR3 is built from 15 residues. Germline V gene data show CDR1 as KGHSH and CDR2 as LQKENI. On this clone: The antigen remains unidentified.

Assay: immunoSEQ multiplex PCR; the TCRdb copy retains only in-frame clones and omits some. Of 96,000 or so clones listed, 75% to 90% are singletons. The TCR originated in an adult in good health. The chain has TRBV18 and TRBJ1-5, with 9 bases fitting TRBD1. Sequenced material: peripheral blood, taken on day 0 of AZD1222 vaccination. CDR3 bases: TGTGCCAGCTCACGAAGGGACAGGGAGGGGCAGCCCCAGCATTTT. Its translation is CASSRRDREGQPQHF. The full variable domain, rest sourced from reference TRBV18 and TRBJ1-5, is NAGVMQNPRHLVRRRGQEARLRCSPMKGHSHVYWYRQLPEEGLKFMVYLQKENIIDESGMPKERFSAEFPKEGPSILRIQQVVRGDSAAYFCASSRRDREGQPQHFGDGTRLSIL.